This TCR beta chain originates from a study of radiotherapy plus CTLA-4 blockade in lung cancer. Across the whole study: In roughly 19% of patients, objective responses were seen; around 34% had disease control.

Overall study results and limits: Researchers report tumor-derived TCR clones expanding in blood after radiotherapy plus ipilimumab. Early blood T cell clone dynamics reportedly forecast response best, with interferon-beta.

This clone was seen more than once but under ten times. Antigen: not known. This table comes from immunoSEQ multiplex PCR, and its TCRdb copy is limited to in-frame clones, with some not included. The table includes 83,000 or so clones, roughly four fifths detected once. The CDR3 extends over 15 amino acids. CDR1 and CDR2 from the germline V gene are MDHEN and SYDVKM. Between the trimmed V and J ends, which lost 3 bases and 9 bases, there was a span of 21 bases. In chemo-refractory metastatic non-small-cell lung cancer, patients got ipilimumab CTLA-4 blockade together with focal radiation. The J gene is TRBJ2-7, the V gene TRBV28; possible D gene TRBD2, 5 bases. The sequencing here drew on peripheral blood, taken from a patient treated with radiotherapy plus ipilimumab. This clonotype was sampled from a human donor with non-small cell lung cancer who had stable disease on radiotherapy plus ipilimumab. Written as DNA, the CDR3 is TGTGCCAGCAGTTTGCCCGGGAACCTCCTACGAGGGCAGTACTTC. Translating gives CASSLPGNLLRGQYF.